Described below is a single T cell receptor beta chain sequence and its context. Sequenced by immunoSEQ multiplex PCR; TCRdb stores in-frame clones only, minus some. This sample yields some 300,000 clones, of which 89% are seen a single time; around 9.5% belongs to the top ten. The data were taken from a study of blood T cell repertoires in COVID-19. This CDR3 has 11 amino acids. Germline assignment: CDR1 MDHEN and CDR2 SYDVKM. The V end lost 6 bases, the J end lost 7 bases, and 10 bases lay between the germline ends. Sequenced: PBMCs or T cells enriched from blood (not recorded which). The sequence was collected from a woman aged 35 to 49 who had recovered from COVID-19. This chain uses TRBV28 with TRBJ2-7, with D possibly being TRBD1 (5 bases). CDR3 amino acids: CASSPGQEQYF. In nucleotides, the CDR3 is TGTGCCAGCAGCCCAGGGCAGGAGCAGTACTTC.